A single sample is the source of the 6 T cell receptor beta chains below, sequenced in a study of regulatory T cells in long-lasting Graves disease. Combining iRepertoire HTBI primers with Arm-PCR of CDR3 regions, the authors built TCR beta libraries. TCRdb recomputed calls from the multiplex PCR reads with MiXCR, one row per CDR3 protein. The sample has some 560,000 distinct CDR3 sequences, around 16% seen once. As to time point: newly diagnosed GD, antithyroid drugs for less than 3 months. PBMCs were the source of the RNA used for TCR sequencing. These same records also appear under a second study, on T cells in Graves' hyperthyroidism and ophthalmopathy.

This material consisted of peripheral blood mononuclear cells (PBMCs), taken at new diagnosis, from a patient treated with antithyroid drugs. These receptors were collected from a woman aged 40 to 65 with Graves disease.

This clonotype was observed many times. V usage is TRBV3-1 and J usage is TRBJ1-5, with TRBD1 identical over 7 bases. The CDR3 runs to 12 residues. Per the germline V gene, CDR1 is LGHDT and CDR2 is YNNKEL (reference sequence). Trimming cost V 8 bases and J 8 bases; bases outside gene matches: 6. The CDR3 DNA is TGTGCCAGCTCGGCAGGGGGTGAGCCCCAGCATTTT. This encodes CASSAGGEPQHF. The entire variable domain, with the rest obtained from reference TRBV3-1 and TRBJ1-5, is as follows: DTAVSQTPKYLVTQMGNDKSIKCEQNLGHDTMYWYKQDSKKFLKIMFSYNNKELIINETVPNRFSPKSPDKAHLNLHINSLELGDSAVYFCASSAGGEPQHFGDGTRLSIL.

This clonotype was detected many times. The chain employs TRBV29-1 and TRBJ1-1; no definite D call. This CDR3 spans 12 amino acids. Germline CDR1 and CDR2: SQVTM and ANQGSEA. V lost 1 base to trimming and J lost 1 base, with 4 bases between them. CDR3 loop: CSVEGRNTEAFF. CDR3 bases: TGCAGCGTTGAAGGCAGGAACACTGAAGCTTTCTTT.

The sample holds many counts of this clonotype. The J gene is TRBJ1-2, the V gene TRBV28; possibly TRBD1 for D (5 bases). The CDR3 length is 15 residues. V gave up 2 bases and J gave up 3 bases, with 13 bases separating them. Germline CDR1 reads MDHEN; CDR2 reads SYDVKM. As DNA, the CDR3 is TGTGCCAGCAGTTTAGAGGGCGGGGCGTACTATGGCTACACCTTC. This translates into CASSLEGGAYYGYTF.

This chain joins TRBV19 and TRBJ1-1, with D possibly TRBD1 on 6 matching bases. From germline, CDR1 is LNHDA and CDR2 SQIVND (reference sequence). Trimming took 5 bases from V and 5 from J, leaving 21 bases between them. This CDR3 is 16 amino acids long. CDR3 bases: TGTGCCAGTAGTTCGGGGGCGGGGGCCGGGAGGACTGAAGCTTTCTTT. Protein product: CASSSGAGAGRTEAFF.

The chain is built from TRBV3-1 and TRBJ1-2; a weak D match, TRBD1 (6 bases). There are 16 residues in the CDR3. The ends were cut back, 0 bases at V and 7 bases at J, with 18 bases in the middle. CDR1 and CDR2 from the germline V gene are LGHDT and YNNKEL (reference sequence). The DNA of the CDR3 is TGTGCCAGCAGCCAAGAGGTTCTTTGGGGGCCGGGTGGCTACACCTTC. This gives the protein CASSQEVLWGPGGYTF.

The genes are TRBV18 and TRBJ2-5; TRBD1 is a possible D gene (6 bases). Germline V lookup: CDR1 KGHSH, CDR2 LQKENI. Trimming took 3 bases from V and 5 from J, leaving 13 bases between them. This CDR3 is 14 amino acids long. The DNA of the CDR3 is TGTGCCAGCTCACCGGACAGTCCCCAGGAGACCCAGTACTTC. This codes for CASSPDSPQETQYF.